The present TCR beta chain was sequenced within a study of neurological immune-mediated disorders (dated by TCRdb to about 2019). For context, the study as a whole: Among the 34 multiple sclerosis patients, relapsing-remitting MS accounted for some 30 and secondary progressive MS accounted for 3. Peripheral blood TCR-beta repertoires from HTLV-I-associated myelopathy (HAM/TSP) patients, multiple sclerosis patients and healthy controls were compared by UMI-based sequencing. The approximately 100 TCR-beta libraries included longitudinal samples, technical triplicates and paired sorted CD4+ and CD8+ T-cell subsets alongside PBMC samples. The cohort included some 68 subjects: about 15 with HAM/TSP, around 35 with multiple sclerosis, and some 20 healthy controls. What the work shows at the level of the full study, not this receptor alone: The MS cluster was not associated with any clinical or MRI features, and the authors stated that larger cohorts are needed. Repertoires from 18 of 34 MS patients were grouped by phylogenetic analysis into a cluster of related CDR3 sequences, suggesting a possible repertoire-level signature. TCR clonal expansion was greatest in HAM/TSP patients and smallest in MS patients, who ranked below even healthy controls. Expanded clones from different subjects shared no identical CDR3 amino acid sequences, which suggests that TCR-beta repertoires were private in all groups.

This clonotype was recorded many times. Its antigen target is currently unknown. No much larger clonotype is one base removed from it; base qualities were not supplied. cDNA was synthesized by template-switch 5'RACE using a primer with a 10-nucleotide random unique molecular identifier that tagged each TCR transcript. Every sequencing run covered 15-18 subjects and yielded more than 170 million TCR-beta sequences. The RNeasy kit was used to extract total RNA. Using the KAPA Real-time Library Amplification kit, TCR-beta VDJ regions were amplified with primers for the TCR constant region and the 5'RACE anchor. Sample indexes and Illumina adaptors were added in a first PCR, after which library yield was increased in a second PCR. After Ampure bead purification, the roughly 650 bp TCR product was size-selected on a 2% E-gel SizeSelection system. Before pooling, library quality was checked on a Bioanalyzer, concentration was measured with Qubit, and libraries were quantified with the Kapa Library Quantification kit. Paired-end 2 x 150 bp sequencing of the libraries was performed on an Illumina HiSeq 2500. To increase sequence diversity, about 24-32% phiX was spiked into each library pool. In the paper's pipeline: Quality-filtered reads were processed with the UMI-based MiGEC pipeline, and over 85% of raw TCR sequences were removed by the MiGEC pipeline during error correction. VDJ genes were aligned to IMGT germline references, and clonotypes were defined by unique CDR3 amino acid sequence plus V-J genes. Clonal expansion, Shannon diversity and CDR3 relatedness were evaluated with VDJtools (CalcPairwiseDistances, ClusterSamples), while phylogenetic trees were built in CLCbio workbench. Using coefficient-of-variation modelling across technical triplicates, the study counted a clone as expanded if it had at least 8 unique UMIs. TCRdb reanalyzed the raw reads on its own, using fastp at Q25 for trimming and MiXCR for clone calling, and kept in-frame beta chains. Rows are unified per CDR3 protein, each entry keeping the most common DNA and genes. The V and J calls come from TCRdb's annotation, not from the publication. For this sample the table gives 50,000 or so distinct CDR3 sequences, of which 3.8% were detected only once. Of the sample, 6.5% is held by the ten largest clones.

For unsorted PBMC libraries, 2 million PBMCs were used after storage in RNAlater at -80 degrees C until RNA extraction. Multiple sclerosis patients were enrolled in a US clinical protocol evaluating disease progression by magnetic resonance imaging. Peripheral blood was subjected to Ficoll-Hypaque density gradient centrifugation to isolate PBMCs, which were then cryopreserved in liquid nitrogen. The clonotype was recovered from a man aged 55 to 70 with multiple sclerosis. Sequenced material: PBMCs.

The CDR3 region reads CASSGQGNNEQFF. In nucleotides, the sequence is TGTGCCAGCAGTGGACAGGGAAACAATGAGCAGTTCTTC. The rearranged chain carries TRBV7-9 and TRBJ2-1, and TRBD1 aligns with 8 junction nucleotides. The CDR3 runs 13 residues from the cysteine to the phenylalanine. The only DNA kept is the CDR3, 39 bases in frame from the first base. Looking up the germline V gene (reference sequence) yields CDR1 SEHNR and CDR2 FQNEAQ. Trimming leaves V shorter by 6 bases and J shorter by 5 bases, with the junction holding 3 bases beyond the gene matches. Reference TRBV7-9 and TRBJ2-1 genes cover what lies past the CDR3, so the full variable domain is DTGVSQNPRHKITKRGQNVTFRCDPISEHNRLYWYRQTLGQGPEFLTYFQNEAQLEKSRLLSDRFSAERPKGSFSTLEIQRTEQGDSAMYLCASSGQGNNEQFFGPGTRLTVL.